The T cell receptor (beta chain) described here comes from a study of identical twins. The count of this clonotype is one. TCRdb re-analysed the 5' RACE reads in MiXCR, keeping a single row per CDR3 protein. The table lists 500,000 to 600,000 distinct CDR3 sequences, around 20% of them singletons. The CDR3 length is 15 residues. After removal of 4 bases from V and 3 bases from J, the junction contained 9 bases not matched to a gene. The data also belong to a second study, concerning T cells expressing NK-cell markers.

This sequence was found in a woman in her late teens or twenties in good health. The J gene is TRBJ2-7, the V gene TRBV12-3 or TRBV12-4; TRBD2 aligns across 7 bases. Sequencing input: CD4+ T cells sorted from blood. Written as DNA, the CDR3 is TGTGCCAGCAGTTACCGCGGAGCGGGAAACTACGAGCAGTACTTC. Translated: CASSYRGAGNYEQYF.